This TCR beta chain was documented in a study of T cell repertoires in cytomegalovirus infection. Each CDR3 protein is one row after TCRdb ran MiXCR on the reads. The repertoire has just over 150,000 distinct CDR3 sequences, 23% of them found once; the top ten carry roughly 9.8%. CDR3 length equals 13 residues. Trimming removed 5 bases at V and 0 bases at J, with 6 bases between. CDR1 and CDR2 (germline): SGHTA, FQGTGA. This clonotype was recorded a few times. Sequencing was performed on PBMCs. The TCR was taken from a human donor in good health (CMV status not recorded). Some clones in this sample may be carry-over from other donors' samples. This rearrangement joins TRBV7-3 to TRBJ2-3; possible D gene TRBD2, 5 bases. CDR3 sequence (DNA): TGTGCCAGCAGCGCGGGTAGCACAGATACGCAGTATTTT. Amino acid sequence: CASSAGSTDTQYF.